Sequencing of this T cell receptor (beta chain) was carried out in a study of Tregs in tolerant kidney transplant recipients. Whole-study findings and limits: Validation in larger populations is needed because few patients were studied. Expanding Tregs on activated donor B cells appeared to best identify donor-specific TCRbeta clones.

CD4+CD25+CD127- Tregs, CD4+CD25- non-Tregs, CD4 and CD8 cells were sorted. Libraries were prepared by immunoSEQ multiplex PCR; TCRdb keeps only in-frame clonotypes and omits some of them. The table lists tens of thousands of clones, about 86% of them singletons. A remark on this clone: Its antigen is unidentified.

The CDR3 has 16 amino acids. Germline V gives CDR1 SGHNT, CDR2 YENEEA. Trimming took 4 bases from V and 4 from J; bases not matched to a gene: 9. The clonotype comes from a human donor in good health. The V gene is TRBV11-3, the J gene TRBJ2-1, with TRBD2 matching over 8 bases. What was sequenced was CD4+ T cells from blood. For the CDR3, the DNA is TGTGCCAGCAGCTCCCCCCAGGGCGGGAGGTACAATGAGCAGTTCTTC. It encodes CASSSPQGGRYNEQFF. The complete variable domain, with remaining parts taken from reference TRBV11-3 and TRBJ2-1, reads EAGVVQSPRYKIIEKKQPVAFWCNPISGHNTLYWYLQNLGQGPELLIRYENEEAVDDSQLPKDRFSAERLKGVDSTLKIQPAELGDSAVYLCASSSPQGGRYNEQFFGPGTRLTVL.